Listed here are 2 T cell receptor beta chains from one sample, sequenced in a study of T cell responses to AZD1222 COVID-19 vaccine. Assay: immunoSEQ multiplex PCR; the TCRdb copy retains only in-frame clones and omits some. The sample has approximately 100,000 clones; about 91% are singletons. The sample was peripheral blood, taken on day 0 of AZD1222 vaccination. The source of these receptors is an adult in good health.

J is TRBJ2-2 and V is TRBV3-1 (or the pseudogene TRBV3-2); a possible D gene is TRBD1 (6 bases). V dropped 7 bases and J dropped 1 base, with 13 bases sitting between them. The CDR3 spans 15 residues. Looked up from germline, CDR1 is LGHDT and CDR2 is YNNKEL (reference sequence). The CDR3 coding sequence is TGTGCCAGCACTACAGGGTCGGTGAACACCGGGGAGCTGTTTTTT. Translation: CASTTGSVNTGELFF.

The CDR3 is CASSSSSGAYEQYF. DNA of the CDR3: TGCGCCAGCAGCTCTTCTAGCGGGGCCTACGAGCAGTACTTC. The chain recombines TRBV5-1 with TRBJ2-7; 9 bases agree with TRBD2. The CDR3 has 14 residues. The germline CDR1 and CDR2 sequences are SGHRS and YFSETQ. J lost 2 bases, V lost 3 bases, and 3 bases had no gene match. The full variable domain, its missing parts supplied by reference TRBV5-1 and TRBJ2-7, is KAGVTQTPRYLIKTRGQQVTLSCSPISGHRSVSWYQQTPGQGLQFLFEYFSETQRNKGNFPGRFSGRQFSNSRSEMNVSTLELGDSALYLCASSSSSGAYEQYFGPGTRLTVT.